A selection of T cell receptor beta chains follows, all from one sample in a study of shared clonotypes between healthy human individuals. Sequencing was performed with immunoSEQ multiplex PCR; in TCRdb, only in-frame clones are kept and a portion is missing. The sample gives roughly 2.5 million clones, approximately 94% of which show up once; about 0.13% is in the top ten. Material: naive CD4+ T cells sorted from blood. Receptors originate from a man younger than 35 in good health. CDR3s include the opening cysteine and the closing phenylalanine or tryptophan. D genes are given only for firm matches.

d_call | j_call | cdr3_length | v_call | cdr3_aa
NA | TRBJ2-3 | 14 | TRBV6-1 | CASSELKAGNTQYF
NA | TRBJ1-1 | 15 | TRBV19 | CASSFTGRGATEAFF
NA | TRBJ1-1 | 13 | TRBV7-9 | CASNHYSDTEAFF
NA | TRBJ2-3 | 14 | TRBV29-1 | CSVETLGSTDTQYF
NA | TRBJ1-5 | 15 | TRBV5-1 | CASSLKRGTGQPQHF
TRBD1 | TRBJ2-2 | 15 | TRBV6-4 | CASRRQGTNTGELFF
NA | TRBJ2-7 | 16 | TRBV7-6 | CASSSDRVGPSSLLYF
TRBD1 | TRBJ1-6 | 15 | TRBV6-5 | CASTAGTGYNSPLHF
TRBD2 | TRBJ2-7 | 14 | TRBV5-1 | CASSFGRSTYEQYF
NA | TRBJ2-7 | 15 | TRBV18 | CASSPAGFEIHEQYF
NA | TRBJ2-5 | 13 | TRBV4-1 | CASSRLAQETQYF
NA | TRBJ2-3 | 15 | TRBV6-4 | CASSATVSYTDTQYF
NA | TRBJ1-2 | 15 | TRBV6-6 | CASSYRAEANYGYTF
NA | TRBJ1-2 | 9 | TRBV29-1 | CSVQEGYTF
NA | TRBJ1-1 | 14 | TRBV2 | CASMREGLNTEAFF
NA | TRBJ1-5 | 11 | TRBV6-5 | CASRQNQPQHF
NA | TRBJ1-3 | 17 | TRBV5-4 | CASSLVGRQGTGNTIYF
NA | TRBJ1-2 | 13 | TRBV6-6 | CASVIRDPYGYTF
NA | TRBJ1-4 | 14 | TRBV5-1 | CASSLAGNNEKLFF
NA | TRBJ1-2 | 13 | TRBV5-1 | CASSLAGDYGYTF
TRBD1 | TRBJ1-3 | 13 | TRBV30 | CAWRGTAGNTIYF